This TCR beta chain appears in the sequencing data of a study of cytomegalovirus exposure and HLA in healthy donors listed by TCRdb under 2017. Describing the broader study: According to an earlier analysis of 587 of the donors, about 179 million T cells yielded roughly 100 million unique TCR beta sequences and around 280 Gb of sequence data. The study was designed to test whether signatures of past pathogen exposure could be identified by cataloging public T cell receptors. Roughly five DR-DQ haplotypes were treated as single units for association and clustering because of strong linkage in the cohort. A later analysis re-analyzed previously published TCR beta repertoires from approximately 700 donors and added high-resolution HLA genotyping to study TCR occurrence patterns. Along with the roughly 700-subject first cohort, a separate validation cohort of over a hundred different subjects was used. All discovery cohort repertoires had been generated using a single sequencing platform. Class I and class II HLA loci were covered by the typing at four-digit resolution. Roughly 300 gigabases of sequencing data and around 90 million unique TCR sequences made up an early release that covered roughly 670 HLA-typed donors. In the later analysis, no new phenotypic data were used to find candidate immune exposures; instead, reliance was placed on TCR beta sequences and their occurrence across donors. To predict cytomegalovirus infection status, the study brought together high-throughput TCR immunosequencing, statistical association of individual TCRs with disease status, and machine learning. The study profiled the T cell repertoires of about 720 subjects by immunosequencing and related them to cytomegalovirus serostatus. Alongside the repertoire data, information on donor age, sex, ethnicity and CMV serostatus was compiled. Typing coverage differed by locus: A, B, C, DRB1 and DQB1 were typed in about 620-630 donors, DQA1 in about 510, DPA1 in 600 to 610, and DPB1 in approximately 450. A later genetic analysis used genome-wide SNP genotypes for about 60% of the 666 donors, treating that subset as a discovery cohort. Of the 300 to 500 genotyped donors, approximately 81% were placed in the genetic ancestry cluster associated with self-reported Caucasian donors. In an earlier analysis of roughly 600 of the donors, high-throughput TCR beta sequencing was used to judge whether each TCR beta V gene segment behaved as functional or pseudogenic. Among about 400 genotyped donors of the cohort, an average of approximately 220,000 unique TCR beta nucleotide sequences was sequenced per donor, of which approximately 19% were non-productive.

Overall study results and their limits: Most TCR sequences were seen in very few donors, while some public TCRs were found in many individuals. Because HLA typing was unavailable for some donors at each locus, only the typed subset was used in association tests. In a later genetic analysis, fewer N-insertions in productive TCRs were reported among donors in an Asian-associated ancestry cluster than the roughly 700-donor mean. At a false discovery rate of 0.05, a later analysis linked roughly 17,000 TCR beta sequences to specific HLA alleles. V-gene and J-gene trimming of TCR beta chains was associated with a missense DCLRE1C variant in a later genetic analysis, and the association was replicated in an independent cohort. It was suggested by the authors that the approach could potentially be generalized to other disease states and immunological phenotypes. Most CMV-associated TCR beta chains appeared to be HLA-restricted in a later analysis, and the HLA associations seemed to be driven largely by CMV exposure. Broadly in line with IMGT annotations, most TCR beta V segments showed up in productive rearrangements about 87% or about 30% of the time in an earlier analysis of about 500 of the donors. A later analysis found that TCR association rates varied across HLA loci, with DRB1 alleles showing the most associated TCRs and HLA-C alleles the fewest. The cohort was sequenced for TCR beta chains only, and without alpha or paired-chain data the features that could be detected were limited. A total of 164 TCR beta chains were listed by the study as associated with cytomegalovirus. Strong co-occurrence of HLA alleles, especially DR and DQ, made assigning TCR associations to individual alleles difficult. The classifier was reported to diagnose cytomegalovirus status with high specificity and sensitivity in both the original cohort and the validation cohort. For the cohort, immune exposure information was limited to CMV serostatus. Linkage disequilibrium might explain the correlated functional status among segregating V segments, but an unknown experimental factor could not be ruled out. A later analysis found that HLA-associated TCR beta chains were more clonally expanded and had lower generation probabilities than equally common non-associated chains. A further reported finding was that TCR beta sequences accurately predicted the HLA-A and HLA-B alleles for most subjects in the first cohort. A cluster of highly shared sequence variants was judged likely to be a technical artifact of the sequencing pipeline. A later analysis reported that several top co-occurrence clusters appeared linked to parvovirus B19, influenza, CMV and Epstein-Barr virus. Roughly uniform sequencing depth across donors was assumed in presence/absence analyses, although this assumption may not hold. In vitro tests confirmed that a few of the cytomegalovirus-associated TCR beta chains recognize cytomegalovirus antigens. Some 16 rarely observed V segments, including chromosome 9 orphons, were excluded from the earlier analysis of almost 600 of the donors because counts were too low.

Concerning this clone itself: The antigen it recognizes is unknown. No much larger clone exists at a distance of one base, and base qualities are not known.

Receptors were amplified or captured by the immunoSEQ multiplex PCR assay. For the multiplex PCR, a mixture combining 60 forward primers for TCR Vbeta segments and 13 reverse primers for TCR Jbeta segments was used. A multiplex PCR assay on genomic DNA amplified the CDR3 region of rearranged TCR beta genes. The Illumina HiSeq System was used to sequence the amplified TCR beta libraries as 87-base-pair reads. Per the original workflow: A later analysis counted approximately 74 million unique TCR beta chains across the 550 to 700 repertoires, and roughly 11 million of these chains were shared by at least two donors. Raw reads were error-corrected and collapsed into unique sequences by a nearest-neighbor algorithm in which closely related sequences were merged to remove PCR and sequencing errors. Alignment of CDR3 sequences to IMGT reference sequences was used to assign V, D and J gene segments. For a sequence to be retained, a match of at least six nucleotides to both a V gene segment and a J gene segment was required. A rearrangement was called productive if the CDR3 had no stop codons and remained in frame with V and J, and every other rearrangement was called non-productive. CDR3 was defined according to IMGT convention as the region running from the second conserved V-encoded cysteine to the conserved J-encoded phenylalanine. Sequences without an unambiguous match to a single V gene segment were excluded from the earlier analysis of 450 to 750 of the donors. In an earlier analysis of 450 to 700 of the donors, V segments were called functional above 56.7% productive rearrangements and were called segregating when the between-donor standard deviation exceeded 5%. A statistical classification framework was built to diagnose cytomegalovirus status from the catalog of TCR beta chain sequences. V and J gene assignment, in a later analysis, came from comparing TCR nucleotide sequences with IMGT/GENE-DB human TR gene sequences. A later analysis assigned CDR3 sequences and most-parsimonious VDJ recombination scenarios with the TCRdist pipeline. A later analysis defined each TCR beta chain by its CDR3 amino acid sequence plus V-gene family, and excluded reads lacking a unique V-gene family. To address suspected cross-contamination and a sequencing artifact, a later analysis removed around 590 highly shared, low-generation-probability nucleotide sequences. In a later analysis, a clonal expansion index for each public chain was calculated from normalized within-repertoire ranks of inferred template counts. In a later analysis, generation probabilities were computed with a VDJ recombination model fitted to out-of-frame rearrangements, and the resulting probabilities were checked against IGoR. In a later analysis, TCR-TCR, TCR-HLA and TCR-CMV co-occurrence was scored with hypergeometric tests, and a repertoire-size bias correction was applied to TCR pairs. In a later analysis, false discovery rates were estimated by permuting HLA or CMV assignments 20 times. In a later analysis, co-occurring TCRs were grouped with DBSCAN, and TCRdist sequence similarity was added when clustering was performed within HLA-allele-positive subsets. Repertoires with fewer than 30,000 or more than 120,000 public chains were left out of co-occurrence clustering, as were roughly five repertoires with anomalous nucleotide sharing. The clones in this table, taken by TCRdb from immuneACCESS, are in-frame only. Not every clone is retained; where verified, under half of the shortfall comes from an unresolved V gene, and the cause of the rest is unknown. V, J and clone size are those of that table, while D and trimming were read from the DNA. The sample profile shows under 150,000 clones; around 81% of them were found once. About 0.74% of the sample comes from the top ten.

The cohort consisted of 650 to 850 healthy bone marrow donors. Cohort members were all nominally healthy when sampled, although unrecorded immune exposures were likely present. The donor tested CMV seronegative and was one of the 352 seronegative cohort members. Every donor gave a peripheral blood sample, and the peripheral blood mononuclear cells from that sample were used for TCR beta sequencing. The Qiagen DNeasy Blood Extraction Kit was used to extract genomic DNA from the blood cell samples. Specimen: PBMCs. The receptor was isolated from a man between 18 and 35 years old in good health and CMV-seronegative.

The sequence in DNA is TGTGCCAGCAATGACAGGGTCGACTATGGCTACACCTTC. It codes for CASNDRVDYGYTF. The chain is encoded by TRBV28 joined to TRBJ1-2, with 7 bases aligning to TRBD1. The germline V and J ends show losses of 7 bases and 3 bases respectively, and no gene match explains 5 bases of the junction. The CDR3 starts with the cysteine, ends with the phenylalanine, and has 13 residues. This entry keeps only the CDR3 DNA: 39 bases, framed from base 1. The germline V gene encodes CDR1 MDHEN and CDR2 SYDVKM.